This T cell receptor beta chain originates from a study of blood T cell repertoires in COVID-19. Whole-study context: T cells, B-cell-depleted T cells, or PBMCs supplied cDNA or gDNA.

V was shortened by 2 bases and J by 4 bases, with 16 bases between the two germline ends. CDR1 is SGHDT and CDR2 is YYEEEE in the germline V gene. CDR3 length equals 16 residues. Repertoires were generated with immunoSEQ multiplex PCR, while TCRdb's copy carries only in-frame clones and drops some. The table shows about 53,000 clones, with just over 85% occurring only once. Material for sequencing was peripheral blood. The sequence was obtained from a man older than 75 with acute or convalescent COVID-19. The chain combines TRBV5-6 with TRBJ2-1, with D possibly being TRBD2 (6 bases). The CDR3 loop reads CASSFLRDFIYNEQFF. Here the CDR3 DNA reads TGTGCCAGCAGCTTTCTCCGGGACTTTATATACAATGAGCAGTTCTTC.